This paragraph reports one T cell receptor (beta chain). Its cognate antigen is unknown. These data belong to a study of blood T cells in healthy people across ages. Whole-study findings and limits: Age brought a roughly linear fall in TCR beta diversity measured per million T cells.

The study isolated at least 6 million PBMCs from each sample. Through a sample-barcoded 5' primer and a J-beta primer mix, a second PCR was run for 7 to 11 cycles. Each CDR3 protein is one row after TCRdb ran MiXCR on the 5' RACE reads. The sample lists approximately 900,000 distinct CDR3 sequences; 40% to 60% were seen once. The clonotype was recovered from a man aged 25 to 45 in good health. Sequences were obtained from blood.

Here the CDR3 reads CSARKRTGGADTQYF. CDR3 nucleotide sequence: TGCAGTGCTAGGAAAAGGACAGGGGGCGCAGATACGCAGTATTTT. The chain has TRBV20-1 and TRBJ2-3; 11 bases are shared with TRBD1. The CDR3 loop spans 15 amino acids. The germline CDR1 and CDR2 sequences are DFQATT and SNEGSKA (reference sequence). The V and J ends lost 3 bases and 4 bases, in that order; junction bases with no gene match: 6.